This record concerns one T cell receptor beta chain sequence. Its antigen is not known. There are 13 residues in the CDR3. Trimming cost V 4 bases and J 6 bases, with 12 bases left between them. Germline V gene data show CDR1 as SGHAT and CDR2 as FQNNGV. The sample originates from a study of early T cells in non-severe SARS-CoV-2 infection. On the study more broadly: The sequenced material was bulk RNA from unsorted whole blood, and its chains were unpaired.

Each cDNA molecule carried a unique molecular identifier. TCRdb processed the 5' RACE reads anew with MiXCR; each CDR3 protein has one entry. The sample has fewer than 80,000 distinct CDR3 sequences; roughly an eighth are singletons. Study conclusions and caveats: Using VDJdb, the matching emphasized anti-spike CD8 responses while missing private and CD4 specificities.

The sequencing input was whole blood. This clonotype was sampled from an adult who was a healthcare worker with PCR-confirmed SARS-CoV-2 infection or an uninfected control (not recorded which). The chain recombines TRBV11-2 with TRBJ2-5; tentatively, D is TRBD1 or TRBD2 (5 bases each). The CDR3: CASSSGPGQTQYF. The DNA of the CDR3 is TGTGCCAGCAGCTCCGGGCCGGGGCAGACCCAGTACTTC.